This TCR beta chain was profiled in a study of T cell changes during pregnancy in multiple sclerosis. Germline V gives CDR1 SGHRS, CDR2 YFSETQ. The CDR3 runs 11 residues. Trimming removed 2 bases at V and 5 bases at J, with 5 bases between. Assay: immunoSEQ multiplex PCR; the TCRdb copy retains only in-frame clones and omits some. The table records some 87,000 clones, about 92% of them present only once. The TCR comes from a female donor with multiple sclerosis, enrolled in a pregnancy study. This chain links TRBV5-1 with TRBJ2-7; D is unresolved. The sample here was peripheral blood, taken in the first trimester of pregnancy. CDR3 amino acids: CASSLIDEQYF. CDR3 nucleotides: TGCGCCAGCAGCTTAATCGACGAGCAGTACTTC.